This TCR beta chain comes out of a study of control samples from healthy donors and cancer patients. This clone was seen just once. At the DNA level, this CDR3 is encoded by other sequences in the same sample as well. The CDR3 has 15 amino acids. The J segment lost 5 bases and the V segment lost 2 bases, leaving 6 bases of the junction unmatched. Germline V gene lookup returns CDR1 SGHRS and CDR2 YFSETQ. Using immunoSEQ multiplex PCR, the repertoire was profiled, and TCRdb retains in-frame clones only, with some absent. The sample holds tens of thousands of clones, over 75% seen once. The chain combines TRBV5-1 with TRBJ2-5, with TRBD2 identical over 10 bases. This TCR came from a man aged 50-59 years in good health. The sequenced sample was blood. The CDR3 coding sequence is TGCGCCAGCAGCTTAGCTAGCGGGGGTAAGGAGACCCAGTACTTC. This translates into CASSLASGGKETQYF.